These T cell receptor beta chains were read from a single sample in a study of cytomegalovirus exposure and HLA in healthy donors. Libraries were prepared by immunoSEQ multiplex PCR; TCRdb keeps only in-frame clonotypes and omits some of them. Reported are 50,000 or so clones; the ten largest clones contain around 9%. The material sequenced was PBMCs. The receptor set was obtained from a man aged 45-60 years in good health and CMV-seropositive. Each CDR3 is given with its conserved first and last residue. The D gene is left open where the match is weak.

j_call: TRBJ2-7
d_call: TRBD2
v_call: TRBV4-1
cdr3_nt: TGCGCCAGCAGCCAAGACGGGCGGGAGGCCTACGAGCAGTACTTC
cdr3_aa: CASSQDGREAYEQYF

j_call: TRBJ2-1
d_call: TRBD2
v_call: TRBV7-2
cdr3_nt: TGTGCCAGCAGCGGCGGGACTAGCGGGTTTATTGAGCAGTTCTTC
cdr3_aa: CASSGGTSGFIEQFF

j_call: TRBJ2-3
d_call: -
v_call: TRBV28
cdr3_nt: TGTGCCAGCAGCCGGAGCAGGGGATCTAGCACAGATACGCAGTATTTT
cdr3_aa: CASSRSRGSSTDTQYF

j_call: TRBJ1-5
d_call: -
v_call: TRBV5-6
cdr3_nt: TGTGCCAGCAGCCGCCCGGGTCAGCCCCAGCATTTT
cdr3_aa: CASSRPGQPQHF

j_call: TRBJ2-1
d_call: TRBD1
v_call: TRBV7-3
cdr3_nt: TGTGCCAGCAGCGAAACAGGGGGTGGTGAGCAGTTCTTC
cdr3_aa: CASSETGGGEQFF

j_call: TRBJ2-7
d_call: TRBD2
v_call: TRBV7-2
cdr3_nt: TGTGCCAGCAGCCTCTCCCCGGGACTAGGCTTTGAGCAGTACTTC
cdr3_aa: CASSLSPGLGFEQYF

j_call: TRBJ2-1
d_call: -
v_call: TRBV5-1
cdr3_nt: TGCGCCAGCAGCCTCGGACAGAAACACAATGAGCAGTTCTTC
cdr3_aa: CASSLGQKHNEQFF

j_call: TRBJ1-2
d_call: TRBD1
v_call: TRBV19
cdr3_nt: TGTGCCAGTACCGAGACAGGGACGGGCTATGGCTACACCTTC
cdr3_aa: CASTETGTGYGYTF

j_call: TRBJ2-1
d_call: TRBD2
v_call: TRBV10-3
cdr3_nt: TGTGCCATCAGTGAACGGGGGGTCTACAATGAGCAGTTCTTC
cdr3_aa: CAISERGVYNEQFF

j_call: TRBJ2-7
d_call: TRBD1
v_call: TRBV19
cdr3_nt: TGTGCCAGTAGTATGGACAGGGTGCAAGAGCAGTACTTC
cdr3_aa: CASSMDRVQEQYF

j_call: TRBJ2-1
d_call: TRBD2
v_call: TRBV5-4
cdr3_nt: TGTGCCAGCAGCGTCGGACCCGGGGGGGCCTCCTACTACAATGAGCAGTTCTTC
cdr3_aa: CASSVGPGGASYYNEQFF

j_call: TRBJ2-7
d_call: -
v_call: TRBV7-2
cdr3_nt: TGTGCCAGCAGCTTAGATCGACAGTTACTTACTTACGAGCAGTACTTC
cdr3_aa: CASSLDRQLLTYEQYF

j_call: TRBJ2-1
d_call: TRBD1
v_call: TRBV4-3
cdr3_nt: TGCGCCAGCAGCCAAGAGGCCCGGACAAGGGGGCAGGTCAATGAGCAGTTCTTC
cdr3_aa: CASSQEARTRGQVNEQFF

j_call: TRBJ1-5
d_call: -
v_call: TRBV9
cdr3_nt: TGTGCCAGCAGCTCCCGTGGTGGGCCCCATCAGCCCCAGCATTTT
cdr3_aa: CASSSRGGPHQPQHF

j_call: TRBJ2-7
d_call: TRBD2
v_call: TRBV13
cdr3_nt: TGTGCCAGCAGCTTAGAAGGGCTAGCGGGAGAAAGCGAGCAGTACTTC
cdr3_aa: CASSLEGLAGESEQYF

j_call: TRBJ2-3
d_call: -
v_call: TRBV6-1
cdr3_nt: TGTGCCAGCAGTGAAGCTTTACCGGGAATTGCCTTCCCAGATACGCAGTATTTT
cdr3_aa: CASSEALPGIAFPDTQYF

j_call: TRBJ1-1
d_call: TRBD1
v_call: TRBV11-3
cdr3_nt: TGTGCCAGCAGCAAAACAGGGGTCGCTGAAGCTTTCTTT
cdr3_aa: CASSKTGVAEAFF

j_call: TRBJ1-2
d_call: -
v_call: TRBV28
cdr3_nt: TGTGCCAGCAGTTTACTGAACTATGGCTACACCTTC
cdr3_aa: CASSLLNYGYTF

j_call: TRBJ1-6
d_call: -
v_call: TRBV30
cdr3_nt: TGTGCCTGGAGTGTACTCGGAGGGGGAGGGCTCAGTTCACCCCTCCACTTT
cdr3_aa: CAWSVLGGGGLSSPLHF

j_call: TRBJ1-5
d_call: -
v_call: TRBV6-1
cdr3_nt: TGTGCCAGCAGTGACTGGTCAGGGGGCAATCAGCCCCAGCATTTT
cdr3_aa: CASSDWSGGNQPQHF

j_call: TRBJ1-3
d_call: TRBD1
v_call: TRBV18
cdr3_nt: TGTGCCAGCTCACCTCGAGGACAGGGACCGGGGGACACCATATATTTT
cdr3_aa: CASSPRGQGPGDTIYF

j_call: TRBJ2-7
d_call: TRBD2
v_call: TRBV28
cdr3_nt: TGTGCCAGCAGTTCCTCAGCGGGAGGGACGTTCGAGCAGTACTTC
cdr3_aa: CASSSSAGGTFEQYF

j_call: TRBJ1-3
d_call: -
v_call: TRBV7-2
cdr3_nt: TGTGCCAGCAGCCCCGGACAGTCCCTCTCTGGAAACACCATATATTTT
cdr3_aa: CASSPGQSLSGNTIYF

j_call: TRBJ1-2
d_call: TRBD1
v_call: TRBV27
cdr3_nt: TGTGCCAGCAGGCACCGGACAGGGGGAATCTATGGCTACACCTTC
cdr3_aa: CASRHRTGGIYGYTF

j_call: TRBJ2-1
d_call: -
v_call: TRBV5-8
cdr3_nt: TGTGCCAGCAGCTTGGAAAGGAGCTCCTACAATGAGCAGTTCTTC
cdr3_aa: CASSLERSSYNEQFF

j_call: TRBJ2-1
d_call: -
v_call: TRBV11-2
cdr3_nt: TGTGCCAGCAGCTTAGCTCCGAGGACTGCTACTAATGAGCAGTTCTTC
cdr3_aa: CASSLAPRTATNEQFF

j_call: TRBJ2-5
d_call: -
v_call: TRBV18
cdr3_nt: TGTGCCAGCTCATCTCCAGCGTACCAAGAGACCCAGTACTTC
cdr3_aa: CASSSPAYQETQYF

j_call: TRBJ1-2
d_call: TRBD1
v_call: TRBV9
cdr3_nt: TGTGCCAGCAGCGTAGGGACAGGTGGTGGCTATGGCTACACCTTC
cdr3_aa: CASSVGTGGGYGYTF

j_call: TRBJ2-7
d_call: -
v_call: TRBV4-3
cdr3_nt: TGCGCCAGCAGCCAAGACGTCTCAGTCCGATACGAGCAGTACTTC
cdr3_aa: CASSQDVSVRYEQYF

j_call: TRBJ1-1
d_call: TRBD1
v_call: TRBV10-3
cdr3_nt: TGTGCCACCACCGGGACAGACCCCTCTAGGGCTTTCTTT
cdr3_aa: CATTGTDPSRAFF

j_call: TRBJ1-1
d_call: -
v_call: TRBV25-1
cdr3_nt: TGTGCCAGCAGTGAATGGGACCTAATAGGGAGGACCACTGAAGCTTTCTTT
cdr3_aa: CASSEWDLIGRTTEAFF

j_call: TRBJ2-5
d_call: TRBD2
v_call: TRBV29-1
cdr3_nt: TGCAGCGTTGGCCAGCGGGGGGGACAAGAGACCCAGTACTTC
cdr3_aa: CSVGQRGGQETQYF

j_call: TRBJ2-3
d_call: TRBD2
v_call: TRBV15
cdr3_nt: TGTGCCACCAGCAGCCCCGGGACTAGCGTAACAGATACGCAGTATTTT
cdr3_aa: CATSSPGTSVTDTQYF

j_call: TRBJ1-4
d_call: -
v_call: TRBV15
cdr3_nt: TGTGCCACCAGCACCACGAGGGAGGGCAGTGAAAAACTGTTTTTT
cdr3_aa: CATSTTREGSEKLFF

j_call: TRBJ2-7
d_call: TRBD1
v_call: TRBV29-1
cdr3_nt: TGCAGCGCCTTGACAGGGGTTTACGAGCAGTACTTC
cdr3_aa: CSALTGVYEQYF

j_call: TRBJ2-5
d_call: TRBD2
v_call: TRBV19
cdr3_nt: TGTGCCAGTAGTTTCGGACTAGCGGGAAAAGAGACCCAGTACTTC
cdr3_aa: CASSFGLAGKETQYF

j_call: TRBJ1-1
d_call: -
v_call: TRBV12-5
cdr3_nt: TGTGCTAGTGGTGCTGGCCTGAACACTGAAGCTTTCTTT
cdr3_aa: CASGAGLNTEAFF

j_call: TRBJ2-1
d_call: TRBD2
v_call: TRBV29-1
cdr3_nt: TGCAGCGTAGCGGGACTAGCGGTCTCCGACAATGAGCAGTTCTTC
cdr3_aa: CSVAGLAVSDNEQFF

j_call: TRBJ2-3
d_call: TRBD2
v_call: TRBV30
cdr3_nt: TGTGCCTGGAGTGTAAGCGGGGGGGCGGTAGATACGCAGTATTTT
cdr3_aa: CAWSVSGGAVDTQYF

j_call: TRBJ2-2
d_call: TRBD1
v_call: TRBV29-1
cdr3_nt: TGCAGCGCTGGAGGAGGACAGGGGAACACCGGGGAGCTGTTTTTT
cdr3_aa: CSAGGGQGNTGELFF

j_call: TRBJ1-2
d_call: -
v_call: TRBV7-2
cdr3_nt: TGTGCCAGCAGCTTAGCCGGGTCCATCCCAGGGCCGGCTAACTATGGCTACACCTTC
cdr3_aa: CASSLAGSIPGPANYGYTF

j_call: TRBJ1-1
d_call: TRBD1
v_call: TRBV2
cdr3_nt: TGTGCCAGCAGTGGACAGGGTTTTAACACTGAAGCTTTCTTT
cdr3_aa: CASSGQGFNTEAFF